These 25 T cell receptor beta chains were sequenced from one sample in a study of patients and donors after allogeneic stem cell transplantation. Via MiXCR, TCRdb re-called the RT-PCR reads, giving one row per CDR3 protein. The sample has 150,000 to 200,000 distinct CDR3 sequences; approximately 22% are singletons. The sample consisted of blood, either unsorted or a sorted T cell fraction (not recorded which). These receptors originate from a human donor who was either an allogeneic HSCT recipient or a stem cell or donor lymphocyte infusion donor (not recorded which). It is not recorded whose cells these are; they may come from a transplant donor.

This clonotype has more than one count but fewer than ten. The genes are TRBV5-5 and TRBJ2-5, with D tentatively TRBD1 or TRBD2 (5 bases each). The germline V gene encodes CDR1 SGHKS and CDR2 YYEKEE (reference sequence). Trimming left V 4 bases short and J 2 bases short, with 18 bases between. The CDR3 is 16 residues long. CDR3 nucleotide sequence: TGTGCCAGCAGCCCATCTAGCCCTAGGACACAAGAGACCCAGTACTTC. This encodes CASSPSSPRTQETQYF.

The chain uses TRBV6-6 and TRBJ2-5, with D possibly matching TRBD1 (5 bases). The V gene lost 6 bases and the J gene lost 2 bases, with 13 bases spanning the gap. The length of the CDR3 is 14 residues. Germline V gives CDR1 MNHNY, CDR2 SVGAGI (reference sequence). The CDR3 reads CASSRTGEQETQYF. The CDR3 nucleotides read TGTGCCAGCAGCCGTACAGGAGAACAAGAGACCCAGTACTTC.

V gene TRBV10-3 combines with J gene TRBJ2-7; D possibly corresponds to TRBD1 (5 bases). With 2 bases removed from V and 2 bases from J, the gap between germline ends came to 16 bases. From germline, CDR1 is ENHRY and CDR2 SYGVKD. This CDR3 spans 16 amino acids. CDR3 loop: CAISEARPEGAYEQYF. Written as DNA, the CDR3 is TGTGCCATCAGTGAGGCGAGGCCCGAAGGGGCCTACGAGCAGTACTTC.

This clonotype has more than one count but fewer than ten. The chain uses TRBV5-1 and TRBJ2-1; D unresolved. Germline V gives CDR1 SGHRS, CDR2 YFSETQ. Trimming shortened V by 4 bases and J by 7 bases, and 21 bases separated the two germline ends. CDR3 size: 16 residues. CDR3 region: CASSRTTGPLVNEQFF. CDR3 coding DNA: TGCGCCAGCAGCCGTACTACCGGGCCTCTAGTGAATGAGCAGTTCTTC.

The count of this clonotype is one. This chain connects TRBV6-1 to TRBJ2-7; 8 bases match TRBD1. Germline loops: CDR1 MNHNS, CDR2 SASEGT. This CDR3 contains 14 residues. Germline trimming cut 8 bases from V and 1 base from J; bases unmatched to any gene: 7. The CDR3: CASYRGQGSYEQYF. The CDR3 coding sequence is TGTGCCAGCTATCGCGGACAGGGATCCTACGAGCAGTACTTC.

The CDR3 nucleotides are TGTGCCAGCAGCTTAGAACCAGGGGCCGGGGAGCTGTTTTTT. Translation gives CASSLEPGAGELFF. The chain recombines TRBV11-2 with TRBJ2-2; D perhaps matches TRBD1 (6 bases). The CDR3 consists of 14 residues. CDR1 is SGHAT, CDR2 FQNNGV, per germline. The ends were cut back, 0 bases at V and 6 bases at J, with 8 bases in the middle.

This clonotype was seen only a few times. V gene TRBV12-3 or TRBV12-4 combines with J gene TRBJ1-5; possible D gene TRBD1, 5 bases. The CDR3 extends over 15 amino acids. V gave up 5 bases and J gave up 4 bases, with 15 bases separating them. Written as DNA, the CDR3 is TGTGCCAGCAGTCCTAATGGGTGGGGGAATCAGCCCCAGCATTTT. Translated: CASSPNGWGNQPQHF.

V gene TRBV6-5 combines with J gene TRBJ1-2; D is unresolved. The germline V gene has CDR1 MNHEY and CDR2 SVGAGI. This CDR3 contains 13 residues. V lost 7 bases to trimming and J lost 8 bases, with 17 bases between them. As DNA, the CDR3 is TGTGCCAGCACCCTAAACATCGGGAGCGGCTACACCTTC. Encoded protein: CASTLNIGSGYTF.

DNA of the CDR3: TGTGCCAGCAGTTTTTCCGGTGGGCCAGATACGCAGTATTTT. Translated: CASSFSGGPDTQYF. The chain links TRBV12-3 or TRBV12-4 to TRBJ2-3; no firm D call. V was trimmed by 3 bases and J by 4 bases, leaving 11 bases between them. The CDR3 loop spans 14 amino acids.

This clonotype came up a few times. The genes are TRBV6-2 or TRBV6-3 and TRBJ1-2, with 7 positions matching TRBD1. Germline values: CDR1 MNHEY, CDR2 SVGEGT. V shed 5 bases and J 4 bases; nucleotides not matched to a gene: 7. The CDR3 sequence is 14 residues long. The CDR3 nucleotides read TGTGCCAGCAGTGTTCCGGGACAGATCTATGGCTACACCTTC. Its translation is CASSVPGQIYGYTF.

In this sample, this clonotype turned up a few times. CDR3 nucleotide sequence: TGCGCCAGCAGCTTGTCGGGAGAGGAGACCCAGTACTTC. Its protein is CASSLSGEETQYF. This rearrangement joins TRBV5-1 to TRBJ2-5, with a possible D match to TRBD2 (6 bases). Trimming took off 1 base at V and 5 bases at J, with 9 bases between the two ends. The CDR3 totals 13 residues. The germline V gene encodes CDR1 SGHRS and CDR2 YFSETQ.

This clonotype has only a few counts. The gene calls are TRBV7-6 and TRBJ2-7; TRBD1 aligns across 8 bases. V lost 1 base, J lost 5 bases, and 7 bases stayed unmatched. CDR1 and CDR2 from the germline V gene are SGHVS and FNYEAQ. The CDR3 consists of 15 residues. This chain's CDR3 is CASSLGSGGRDEQYF. The DNA for the CDR3 is TGTGCCAGCAGCTTAGGATCAGGGGGCAGGGACGAGCAGTACTTC.

The V and J genes are TRBV2 and TRBJ1-2; 10 nucleotides match TRBD1. The CDR3 loop spans 13 amino acids. Germline V lookup: CDR1 SNHLY, CDR2 FYNNEI. V lost 6 bases, J lost 9 bases, and 7 bases stayed unmatched. The CDR3 sequence: CASRDDRGRSYTF. As DNA, the CDR3 is TGTGCCAGCAGGGACGACAGGGGGCGCAGCTACACCTTC.

This clonotype was seen only a few times. The chain couples TRBV6-5 to TRBJ1-1, with 8 nucleotides matching TRBD1. This CDR3 has 14 amino acids. Germline V gives CDR1 MNHEY, CDR2 SVGAGI. Trimming removed 7 bases from V and 0 bases from J; junction bases left unmatched: 4. CDR3 region: CASKGDRLNTEAFF. For the CDR3, the DNA is TGTGCCAGCAAGGGGGACAGGCTGAACACTGAAGCTTTCTTT.

This clonotype was seen more than once but under ten times. The chain couples TRBV7-2 to TRBJ1-4, with D possibly matching TRBD1 (6 bases). With 2 bases removed from V and 4 bases from J, the gap between germline ends came to 17 bases. Looked up from germline, CDR1 is SGHTA and CDR2 is FQGNSA. This CDR3 is built from 17 residues. This chain's CDR3 is CASSLRRRGGINEKLFF. Written as DNA, the CDR3 is TGTGCCAGCAGCTTAAGGCGCAGGGGTGGTATTAATGAAAAACTGTTTTTT.

This clonotype came up many times. At one end, the junction sequence differs from germline, possibly due to a read error. This chain connects TRBV5-1 to TRBJ1-1; no definite D call. The CDR3 spans 13 residues. Germline values: CDR1 SGHRS, CDR2 YFSETQ. The CDR3 sequence is CASSFGLNTEAFF. The CDR3 DNA reads as TGTGCCAGCAGCTTCGGGTTGAACACTGAAGCTTTCTTT.

Remarks on this clonotype: At one of its ends the junction is not consistent with the germline gene, which may arise from a read error. The chain joins TRBV9 to TRBJ1-1, with D unresolved. Germline CDR1 SGDLS, CDR2 YYNGEE. The CDR3 is 12 amino acids. The CDR3 DNA reads TGTGCCAGCAGCGTAGAGGGAACTGAAGCTTCCTTT. It yields the protein CASSVEGTEASF.

This clonotype was seen a handful of times. The chain links TRBV27 to TRBJ1-1; maybe TRBD1 (5 bases). Looked up from germline, CDR1 is MNHEY and CDR2 is SMNVEV (reference sequence). The CDR3 spans 13 residues. V lost 4 bases to trimming and J lost 4 bases, with 10 bases between them. The DNA for the CDR3 is TGTGCCAGCAGTTCCAGGGAGGGCACTGAAGCTTTCTTT. Protein sequence: CASSSREGTEAFF.

The CDR3 DNA reads as TGTGCCTGGAGTGTACCGACTAGCGCCGGTCGTGATGAGCAGTTCTTC. The encoded protein is CAWSVPTSAGRDEQFF. J is TRBJ2-1 and V is TRBV30, with 8 positions matching TRBD2. The ends lost 0 bases at V and 8 bases at J; junction bases unmatched: 12. Per germline, CDR1 GTSNPN and CDR2 SVGIG (reference sequence). The CDR3 covers 16 residues.

This clonotype was observed a few times. The V gene is TRBV6-2 or TRBV6-3, the J gene TRBJ1-1; tentatively, D is TRBD1 (5 bases). V was shortened by 2 bases and J by 3 bases, with 13 bases between the two germline ends. This CDR3 spans 15 amino acids. Germline lookup yields CDR1 MNHEY and CDR2 SVGEGT. CDR3: CASSYAGMGHTEAFF. The CDR3 DNA sequence: TGTGCCAGCAGTTACGCAGGGATGGGGCACACTGAAGCTTTCTTT.

This clonotype was detected a few times. The gene calls are TRBV5-1 and TRBJ2-2; D may correspond to TRBD1 or TRBD2 (5 bases each). Trimming shortened V by 2 bases and J by 1 base, and 18 bases separated the two germline ends. The CDR3 extends over 18 amino acids. Germline CDR1 and CDR2: SGHRS and YFSETQ. The CDR3 DNA sequence: TGCGCCAGCAGCTTAGGACTCCCGGGACCGAGGAACACCGGGGAGCTGTTTTTT. Translated: CASSLGLPGPRNTGELFF.

The table lists this clonotype with a few counts. The chain links TRBV3-1 to TRBJ1-2, with D tentatively TRBD1 (5 bases). This CDR3 is built from 15 residues. V was pared by 0 bases and J by 8 bases, with 16 bases between. Germline-derived CDR1 and CDR2 are LGHDT and YNNKEL (reference sequence). Written as DNA, the CDR3 is TGTGCCAGCAGCCAAGATCGGACAACAAATGAGGGCTACACCTTC. The encoded protein is CASSQDRTTNEGYTF.

The chain uses TRBV12-3 or TRBV12-4 and TRBJ2-3, with D uncertain. With 6 bases removed from V and 5 bases from J, the gap between germline ends came to 15 bases. This CDR3 is built from 14 residues. CDR3 amino acids: CASSLDRAEDTQYF. CDR3 bases: TGTGCCAGCAGCCTAGATAGGGCGGAAGATACGCAGTATTTT.

V usage is TRBV4-1 and J usage is TRBJ1-1, with TRBD1 as a possible D gene (5 bases). The CDR3 runs 13 residues. Germline CDR1 MGHRA, CDR2 YSYEKL. The V end lost 6 bases, the J end lost 5 bases, and 13 bases lay between the germline ends. The CDR3 protein is CASRSRGGTEAFF. In DNA, the CDR3 is TGCGCCAGCAGATCTAGGGGCGGGACTGAAGCTTTCTTT.

In regard to this clonotype: At one boundary the junction diverges from the germline segment, which might be a read error. J is TRBJ2-1 and V is TRBV27; TRBD1 is a possible D gene (5 bases). Germline CDR1 MNHEY, CDR2 SMNVEV (reference sequence). This CDR3 has 16 amino acids. The CDR3 region is CPSSLSWGISYNEQFF. CDR3 coding DNA: TGTCCCAGCAGTTTATCTTGGGGCATCTCCTACAATGAGCAGTTCTTC.